This TCR beta chain emerged from a study of T-cell memory formation after mild COVID-19. Whole-study context: TCR clusters were mostly confined to one donor each.

Germline values: CDR1 MNHEY, CDR2 SVGEGT. The CDR3 length is 13 residues. V shed 6 bases and J shed 2 bases, with 8 bases lying between them. This clonotype was counted ten times or more. Its antigen is not identified. TCRdb independently ran MiXCR on the 5' RACE reads; one entry per CDR3 protein. This table has approximately 270,000 distinct CDR3 sequences, 15% to 20% appearing once. Study findings and constraints: Some clones that responded were present in memory (sampled pre-infection), which suggests cross-reactive memory joined.

Sequenced material: PBMCs or a T cell subset sorted from them (not recorded which). This sequence joins TRBV6-2 or TRBV6-3 and TRBJ1-5; D is possibly TRBD1 (6 bases). The sequence derives from a man younger than 35 who had mild COVID-19 (a few samples of this study predate the infection). Cell type and time point are not known. This CDR3 reads CASSYRGNQPQHF. The CDR3 nucleotides read TGTGCCAGCAGCTACAGGGGCAATCAGCCCCAGCATTTT.